The 14 T cell receptor beta chains reported below all come from one sample, sequenced in a study of PD-1 blockade in classical Hodgkin lymphoma. The repertoire was sequenced with immunoSEQ multiplex PCR; TCRdb's copy has only in-frame clones and lacks some. Of 45,000 to 55,000 clones listed, about 80% are singletons. The sample's time point: cycle 4 day 1 (C4D1), after 6 weeks of nivolumab. Every single patient, without exception, relapsed after autologous stem cell transplantation, and brentuximab vedotin exposure varied. Specimen: peripheral blood mononuclear cells (PBMCs), collected before the fourth cycle of nivolumab. Receptors were obtained from a human donor with classical Hodgkin lymphoma.

To note about this clone: The junction departs from the called germline gene at one end, perhaps through a read error. The chain has TRBV27 and TRBJ1-2; D gene ambiguous. Germline CDR1 is MNHEY and CDR2 is SMNVEV (reference sequence). The CDR3 contains 17 residues. CDR3 loop: CASSFYSGNPSYYSYTF. The CDR3 bases are TGTGCCAGCAGTTTCTACAGCGGAAATCCATCTTACTATAGCTACACCTTC.

A few counts support this clone. The chain recombines TRBV28 with TRBJ1-2; D remains ambiguous. Germline lookup yields CDR1 MDHEN and CDR2 SYDVKM. The CDR3 contains 12 residues. The ends were cut back, 4 bases at V and 8 bases at J, with 11 bases in the middle. This chain's CDR3 is CASSSRPYGYTF. The CDR3 nucleotides are TGTGCCAGCAGTTCTCGTCCTTACGGCTACACCTTC.

V and J are TRBV27 and TRBJ2-4; D unclear. V dropped 2 bases and J dropped 3 bases, with 14 bases sitting between them. The CDR3 covers 16 residues. Germline V gene lookup returns CDR1 MNHEY and CDR2 SMNVEV (reference sequence). The CDR3 region is CASSLHLGDIKNIQYF. CDR3 coding DNA: TGTGCCAGCAGTTTACATCTTGGGGATATCAAAAACATTCAGTACTTC.

This chain joins TRBV5-1 and TRBJ2-1; 11 bases align to TRBD2. CDR1 and CDR2 (germline): SGHRS, YFSETQ. This CDR3 has 16 residues. V was pared by 5 bases and J by 2 bases, with 6 bases of the junction left unmatched. CDR3: CASSWGTSGAYNEQFF. The CDR3 nucleotides are TGCGCCAGCAGTTGGGGGACTAGCGGAGCCTACAATGAGCAGTTCTTC. Looking up the rest from reference TRBV5-1 and TRBJ2-1 gives the full variable domain: KAGVTQTPRYLIKTRGQQVTLSCSPISGHRSVSWYQQTPGQGLQFLFEYFSETQRNKGNFPGRFSGRQFSNSRSEMNVSTLELGDSALYLCASSWGTSGAYNEQFFGPGTRLTVL.

This chain uses TRBV7-2 with TRBJ1-2; 9 nucleotides agree with TRBD1. The junction had 6 bases not matched to a gene; V was cut back by 3 bases and J by 4 bases. The CDR3 spans 15 residues. The germline CDR1 and CDR2 sequences are SGHTA and FQGNSA. DNA of the CDR3: TGTGCCAGCAGCTTGGGGGGGACAGGGTCCTATGGCTACACCTTC. This translates into CASSLGGTGSYGYTF.

The chain has TRBV7-9 and TRBJ2-1; TRBD1 aligns across 8 bases. The CDR3 has 14 residues. Unmatched junction bases numbered 6, after V lost 6 bases and J lost 5 bases. The germline V gene has CDR1 SEHNR and CDR2 FQNEAQ (reference sequence). DNA of the CDR3: TGTGCCAGCAGTACAGGGGGAGGAGACAATGAGCAGTTCTTC. Encoded protein: CASSTGGGDNEQFF. Full variable domain (rest looked up from reference TRBV7-9 and TRBJ2-1): DTGVSQNPRHKITKRGQNVTFRCDPISEHNRLYWYRQTLGQGPEFLTYFQNEAQLEKSRLLSDRFSAERPKGSFSTLEIQRTEQGDSAMYLCASSTGGGDNEQFFGPGTRLTVL.

In its sample, this clone was seen a few times. The DNA for the CDR3 is TGTGCCAGCAGCTTATCGGGGAACACTGAAGCTTTCTTT. This gives the protein CASSLSGNTEAFF. The chain has TRBV7-9 and TRBJ1-1; D gene ambiguous. V shed 2 bases and J shed 1 base, with 5 bases lying between them. This CDR3 has 13 residues. Germline values: CDR1 SEHNR, CDR2 FQNEAQ (reference sequence).

This clone was counted only a few times. The J gene is TRBJ1-5, the V gene TRBV6-5; D gene uncertain. Trimming stripped 4 bases from V and 2 bases from J, with 9 bases between. Germline assignment: CDR1 MNHEY and CDR2 SVGAGI. The CDR3 contains 14 residues. CDR3 sequence: CASSSGWGNQPQHF. In DNA form, the CDR3 reads TGTGCCAGCAGTTCAGGTTGGGGCAATCAGCCCCAGCATTTT.

This clone appeared a few times. The chain is built from TRBV7-6 and TRBJ2-7; maybe TRBD1 (6 bases). Germline loops: CDR1 SGHVS, CDR2 FNYEAQ. This CDR3 is built from 15 residues. Trimming shortened V by 0 bases and J by 3 bases, and 12 bases separated the two germline ends. The CDR3 region is CASSLASDRYYEQYF. As DNA, the CDR3 is TGTGCCAGCAGCTTAGCAAGCGACAGGTACTACGAGCAGTACTTC.

The chain uses TRBV2 and TRBJ2-3; possibly TRBD2 for D (5 bases). The CDR3 is 15 residues long. CDR1 and CDR2 from the germline V gene are SNHLY and FYNNEI. The ends were cut back, 2 bases at V and 7 bases at J, with 16 bases in the middle. The CDR3 sequence: CASSEWDSVENTQYF. The CDR3 region has the DNA TGTGCCAGCAGTGAATGGGATAGCGTCGAGAATACGCAGTATTTT. The whole variable domain, filled in from reference TRBV2 and TRBJ2-3, reads EPEVTQTPSHQVTQMGQEVILRCVPISNHLYFYWYRQILGQKVEFLVSFYNNEISEKSEIFDDQFSVERPDGSNFTLKIRSTKLEDSAMYFCASSEWDSVENTQYFGPGTRLTVL.

The chain couples TRBV27 to TRBJ2-3; the D gene is possibly TRBD2 (6 bases). Trimming removed 5 bases from V and 4 bases from J, with 10 bases in between. The CDR3 sequence is 13 residues long. CDR1 MNHEY and CDR2 SMNVEV come from the germline V gene (reference sequence). The CDR3 coding sequence is TGTGCCAGCAGTGCCGGGACTCCAGATACGCAGTATTTT. This sequence encodes CASSAGTPDTQYF.

This chain uses TRBV6-5 with TRBJ2-7; possible D gene TRBD1, 6 bases. This CDR3 region has 12 residues. The germline CDR1 and CDR2 sequences are MNHEY and SVGAGI. Trimming shortened V by 5 bases and J by 1 base, and 6 bases separated the two germline ends. CDR3 nucleotides: TGTGCCAGCAGTACAGGGTCCTACGAGCAGTACTTC. This codes for CASSTGSYEQYF.

V is TRBV20-1 and J is TRBJ2-5; a possible D gene is TRBD1 (5 bases). Per the germline V gene, CDR1 is DFQATT and CDR2 is SNEGSKA (reference sequence). The CDR3 length is 11 residues. Trimming shortened V by 4 bases and J by 9 bases, and 12 bases separated the two germline ends. The CDR3, as DNA: TGCAGTGCTATTTCAGGGAAGTCCCAGTACTTC. Its translation: CSAISGKSQYF.

This chain uses TRBV6-5 with TRBJ2-5; 8 bases are a match to TRBD2. Germline V gene sequence: CDR1 MNHEY, CDR2 SVGAGI. V gave up 2 bases and J gave up 3 bases; unmatched junction bases: 5. The CDR3 covers 15 residues. CDR3 coding DNA: TGTGCCAGCAGTTACGGGCTAGCGGGCGAAGAGACCCAGTACTTC. This gives the protein CASSYGLAGEETQYF.